This T cell receptor beta chain was observed in a study of T cell responses to AZD1222 COVID-19 vaccine. Worth noting for this clone: Its antigen remains unknown.

Repertoires were generated with immunoSEQ multiplex PCR, while TCRdb's copy carries only in-frame clones and drops some. Seen here are some 130,000 clones, just under 95% observed once, and the top ten hold approximately 7%. This CDR3 has 12 amino acids. V shed 6 bases and J 7 bases; nucleotides not matched to a gene: 4. Germline V gene lookup returns CDR1 MNHEY and CDR2 SVGAGI. Study-level findings and limits: Spike-specific TCR repertoires showed rising breadth and depth after two AZD1222 doses.

Sequences were derived from peripheral blood, sampled 28 days after the second AZD1222 dose. This TCR was sampled from an adult who received the AZD1222 COVID-19 vaccine. The chain carries TRBV6-5 and TRBJ1-2; 8 nucleotides agree with TRBD1. CDR3 in DNA: TGTGCCAGCAGGATGACAGGGGCTGGCTACACCTTC. It codes for CASRMTGAGYTF.